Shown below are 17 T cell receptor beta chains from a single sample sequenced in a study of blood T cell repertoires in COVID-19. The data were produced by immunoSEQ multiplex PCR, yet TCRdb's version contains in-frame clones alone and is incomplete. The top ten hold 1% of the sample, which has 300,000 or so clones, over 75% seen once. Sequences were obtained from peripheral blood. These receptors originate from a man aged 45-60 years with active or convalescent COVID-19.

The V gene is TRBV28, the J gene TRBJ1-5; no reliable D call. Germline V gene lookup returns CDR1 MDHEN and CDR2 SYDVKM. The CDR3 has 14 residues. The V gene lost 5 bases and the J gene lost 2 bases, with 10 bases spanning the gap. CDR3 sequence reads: CASSARVGNQPQHF. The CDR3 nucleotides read TGTGCCAGCAGTGCGAGGGTCGGCAATCAGCCCCAGCATTTT.

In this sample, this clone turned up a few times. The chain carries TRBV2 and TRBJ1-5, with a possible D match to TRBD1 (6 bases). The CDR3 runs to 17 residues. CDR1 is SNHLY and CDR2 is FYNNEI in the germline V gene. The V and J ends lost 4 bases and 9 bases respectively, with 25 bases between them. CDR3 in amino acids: CASSALARQDIGMPQHF. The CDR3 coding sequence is TGTGCCAGCAGTGCCCTAGCTCGACAGGACATAGGCATGCCCCAGCATTTT.

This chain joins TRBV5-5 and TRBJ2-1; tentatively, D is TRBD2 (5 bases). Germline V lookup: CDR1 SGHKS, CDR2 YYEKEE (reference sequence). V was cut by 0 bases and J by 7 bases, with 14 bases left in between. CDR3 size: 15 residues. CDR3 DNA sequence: TGTGCCAGCAGCTTGGTAGTGGGAGTCTCAAATGAGCAGTTCTTC. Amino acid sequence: CASSLVVGVSNEQFF.

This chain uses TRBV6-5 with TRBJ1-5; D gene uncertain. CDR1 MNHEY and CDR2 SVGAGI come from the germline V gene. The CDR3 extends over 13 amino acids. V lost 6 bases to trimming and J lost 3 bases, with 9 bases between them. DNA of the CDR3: TGTGCCAGCAGCCAAACTCACAATCAGCCCCAGCATTTT. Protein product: CASSQTHNQPQHF.

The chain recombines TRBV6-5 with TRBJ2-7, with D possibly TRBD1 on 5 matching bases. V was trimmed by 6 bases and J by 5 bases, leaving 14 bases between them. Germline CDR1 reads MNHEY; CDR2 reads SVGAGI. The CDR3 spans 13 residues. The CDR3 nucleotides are TGTGCCAGCAGGTATTACAGGAGCCACGAGCAGTACTTC. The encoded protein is CASRYYRSHEQYF.

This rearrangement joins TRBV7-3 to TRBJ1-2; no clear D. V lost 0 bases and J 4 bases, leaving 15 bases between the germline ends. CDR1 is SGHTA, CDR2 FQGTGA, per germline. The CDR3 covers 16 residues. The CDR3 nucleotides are TGTGCCAGCAGCTTAACCCCCCCAGGCAGCGGCTATGGCTACACCTTC. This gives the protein CASSLTPPGSGYGYTF.

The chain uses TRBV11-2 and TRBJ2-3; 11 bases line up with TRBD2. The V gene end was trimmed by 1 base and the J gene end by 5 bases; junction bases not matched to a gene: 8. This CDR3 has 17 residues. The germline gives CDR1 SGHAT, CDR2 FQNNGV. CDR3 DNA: TGTGCCAGCAGCTTAGGGGGTAGCGGGAGGGCCAGAGATACGCAGTATTTT. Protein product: CASSLGGSGRARDTQYF.

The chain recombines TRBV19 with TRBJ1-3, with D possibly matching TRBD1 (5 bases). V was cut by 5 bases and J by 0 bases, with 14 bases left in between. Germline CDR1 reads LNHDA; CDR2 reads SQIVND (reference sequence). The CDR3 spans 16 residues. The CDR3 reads CASSYALTASGNTIYF. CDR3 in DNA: TGTGCCAGTAGTTACGCTTTGACAGCCTCTGGAAACACCATATATTTT.

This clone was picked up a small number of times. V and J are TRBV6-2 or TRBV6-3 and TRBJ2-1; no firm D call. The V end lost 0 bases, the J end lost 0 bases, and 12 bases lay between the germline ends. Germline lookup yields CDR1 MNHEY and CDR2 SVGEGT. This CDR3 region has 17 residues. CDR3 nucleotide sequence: TGTGCCAGCAGTTACTCTCAGGTACCCCGCTCCTACAATGAGCAGTTCTTC. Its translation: CASSYSQVPRSYNEQFF.

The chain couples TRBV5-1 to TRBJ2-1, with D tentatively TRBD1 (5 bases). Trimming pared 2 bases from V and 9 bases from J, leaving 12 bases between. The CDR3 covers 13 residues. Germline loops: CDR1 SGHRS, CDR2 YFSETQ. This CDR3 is CASSFDSVVEQFF. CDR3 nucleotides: TGCGCCAGCAGCTTCGACAGCGTAGTTGAGCAGTTCTTC.

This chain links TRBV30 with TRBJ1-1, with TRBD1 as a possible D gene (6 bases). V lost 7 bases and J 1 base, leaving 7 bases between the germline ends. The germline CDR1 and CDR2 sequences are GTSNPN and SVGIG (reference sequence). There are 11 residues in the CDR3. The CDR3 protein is CALTGNTEAFF. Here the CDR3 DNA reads TGTGCCTTGACAGGGAACACTGAAGCTTTCTTT.

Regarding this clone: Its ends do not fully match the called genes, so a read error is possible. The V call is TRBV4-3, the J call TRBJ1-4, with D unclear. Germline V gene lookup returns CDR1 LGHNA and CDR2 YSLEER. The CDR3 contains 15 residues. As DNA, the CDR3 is TGCGTCAGCAGCCAAGATCCGGGATACGGTGAAAAACTGTTTTTT. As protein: CVSSQDPGYGEKLFF.

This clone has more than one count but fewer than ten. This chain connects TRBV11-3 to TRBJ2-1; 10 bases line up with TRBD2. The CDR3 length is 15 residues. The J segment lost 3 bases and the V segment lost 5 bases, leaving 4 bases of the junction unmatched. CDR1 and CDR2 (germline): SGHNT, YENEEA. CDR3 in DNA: TGTGCCAGCAGCCCCGGGACTAGCGTCTACAATGAGCAGTTCTTC. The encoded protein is CASSPGTSVYNEQFF. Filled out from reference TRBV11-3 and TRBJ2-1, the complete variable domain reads EAGVVQSPRYKIIEKKQPVAFWCNPISGHNTLYWYLQNLGQGPELLIRYENEEAVDDSQLPKDRFSAERLKGVDSTLKIQPAELGDSAVYLCASSPGTSVYNEQFFGPGTRLTVL.

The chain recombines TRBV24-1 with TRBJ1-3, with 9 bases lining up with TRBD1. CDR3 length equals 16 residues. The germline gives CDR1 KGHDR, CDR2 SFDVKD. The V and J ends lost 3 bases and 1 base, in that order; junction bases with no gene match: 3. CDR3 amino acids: CATSDTGTGSGNTIYF. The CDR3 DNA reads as TGTGCCACCAGTGATACCGGGACAGGGTCTGGAAACACCATATATTTT.

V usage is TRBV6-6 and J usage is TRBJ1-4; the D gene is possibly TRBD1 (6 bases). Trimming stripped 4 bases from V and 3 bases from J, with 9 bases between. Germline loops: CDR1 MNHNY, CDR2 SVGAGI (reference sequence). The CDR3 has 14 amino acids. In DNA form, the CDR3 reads TGTGCCAGCAGTTTACAGGGAGCTAATGAAAAACTGTTTTTT. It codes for CASSLQGANEKLFF.

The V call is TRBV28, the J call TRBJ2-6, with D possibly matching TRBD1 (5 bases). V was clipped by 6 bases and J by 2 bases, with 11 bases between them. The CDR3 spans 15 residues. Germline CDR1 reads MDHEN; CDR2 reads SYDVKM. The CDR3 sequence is CASSQSGTGANVLTF. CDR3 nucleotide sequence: TGTGCCAGCAGCCAATCAGGGACTGGGGCCAACGTCCTGACTTTC.

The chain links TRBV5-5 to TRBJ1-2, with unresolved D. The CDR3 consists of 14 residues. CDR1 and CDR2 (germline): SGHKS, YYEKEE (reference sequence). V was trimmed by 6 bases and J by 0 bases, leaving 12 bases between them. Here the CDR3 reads CASTLNGPNYGYTF. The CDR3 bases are TGTGCCAGCACCTTAAATGGGCCTAACTATGGCTACACCTTC.